The 29 T cell receptor beta chains presented below share a single source sample, sequenced in a study of OX40 agonist ivuxolimab in advanced cancers. Profiled with immunoSEQ multiplex PCR; TCRdb holds only in-frame clones, not every one. The table has 30,000 to 40,000 clones, nearly 95% seen once. Material: CD4+ or CD8+ T cells sorted from blood, obtained in a trial of the OX40 agonist ivuxolimab. Receptor source: an adult with an advanced solid tumor such as melanoma, head and neck, liver or kidney cancer.

V is TRBV7-3 and J is TRBJ2-1, with TRBD2 identical over 10 bases. The CDR3 totals 15 residues. V was clipped by 5 bases and J by 2 bases; unmatched bases: 3. CDR1 and CDR2 (germline): SGHTA, FQGTGA. The DNA of the CDR3 is TGTGCCAGCAGCGAACTAGCGGGAACCTACAATGAGCAGTTCTTC. Translation: CASSELAGTYNEQFF. Full variable domain (remainder filled in from reference TRBV7-3 and TRBJ2-1): GAGVSQTPSNKVTEKGKYVELRCDPISGHTALYWYRQSLGQGPEFLIYFQGTGAADDSGLPNDRFFAVRPEGSVSTLKIQRTERGDSAVYLCASSELAGTYNEQFFGPGTRLTVL.

This clone was seen only once. The chain couples TRBV30 to TRBJ1-1; no definite D call. Trimming stripped 2 bases from V and 5 bases from J, with 15 bases between. The length of the CDR3 is 14 residues. Germline CDR1 and CDR2: GTSNPN and SVGIG (reference sequence). The CDR3 reads CAWSPQRVGTEAFF. DNA of the CDR3: TGTGCCTGGAGTCCCCAGAGGGTCGGGACTGAAGCTTTCTTT. Together with reference TRBV30 and TRBJ1-1, the CDR3 gives the full variable domain: SQTIHQWPATLVQPVGSPLSLECTVEGTSNPNLYWYRQAAGRGLQLLFYSVGIGQISSEVPQNLSASRPQDRQFILSSKKLLLSDSGFYLCAWSPQRVGTEAFFGQGTRLTVV.

This clone was counted between two and nine times. The gene calls are TRBV18 and TRBJ1-1; maybe TRBD1 (6 bases). This CDR3 contains 11 residues. V shed 8 bases and J shed 6 bases, with 10 bases lying between them. CDR1 KGHSH and CDR2 LQKENI come from the germline V gene. CDR3 residues: CASRGGAEAFF. The CDR3 bases are TGTGCCAGCCGAGGGGGAGCTGAAGCTTTCTTT.

The V call is TRBV6-1, the J call TRBJ1-1; the D gene is possibly TRBD1 (5 bases). This CDR3 spans 14 amino acids. With 7 bases removed from V and 4 bases from J, the gap between germline ends came to 16 bases. Germline-derived CDR1 and CDR2 are MNHNS and SASEGT. The chain's CDR3 is CASTQLGGGTEAFF. The CDR3 coding sequence is TGTGCCAGCACCCAGCTGGGGGGAGGCACTGAAGCTTTCTTT.

This clone appeared a single time. The chain is built from TRBV18 and TRBJ2-5; 7 bases match TRBD1. The CDR3 consists of 13 residues. The V and J ends lost 3 bases and 5 bases, in that order; junction bases with no gene match: 3. In germline, CDR1 is KGHSH, CDR2 LQKENI. The CDR3 loop is CASSPTGLETQYF. In nucleotides, the CDR3 is TGTGCCAGCTCACCGACAGGGCTGGAGACCCAGTACTTC.

The V call is TRBV7-9, the J call TRBJ2-2; tentative D call: TRBD1 (6 bases). Trimming removed 5 bases at V and 1 base at J, with 8 bases between. CDR3 length equals 14 residues. Germline CDR1 reads SEHNR; CDR2 reads FQNEAQ (reference sequence). The CDR3 here is CASSQGLNTGELFF. The CDR3 DNA reads TGTGCCAGCAGCCAGGGGTTGAACACCGGGGAGCTGTTTTTT. Filled out from reference TRBV7-9 and TRBJ2-2, the complete variable domain reads DTGVSQNPRHKITKRGQNVTFRCDPISEHNRLYWYRQTLGQGPEFLTYFQNEAQLEKSRLLSDRFSAERPKGSFSTLEIQRTEQGDSAMYLCASSQGLNTGELFFGEGSRLTVL.

The rearrangement joins TRBV6-4 to TRBJ1-1, with a weak D call TRBD1 (5 bases). The germline CDR1 and CDR2 sequences are MRHNA and SNTAGT. CDR3 size: 13 residues. Trimming left V 3 bases short and J 4 bases short, with 9 bases between. The CDR3 loop reads CASSDSGGTEAFF. In nucleotides, the CDR3 is TGTGCCAGCAGTGATTCTGGGGGCACTGAAGCTTTCTTT.

The chain couples TRBV30 to TRBJ2-1; D uncertain. The CDR3 loop spans 15 amino acids. Trimming cost V 5 bases and J 2 bases, with 16 bases left between them. Germline lookup yields CDR1 GTSNPN and CDR2 SVGIG (reference sequence). The CDR3 nucleotides read TGTGCCTGGCTGTTAATTGCCGGGCCCTACAATGAGCAGTTCTTC. Translating gives CAWLLIAGPYNEQFF.

The CDR3 nucleotides are TGTGCCATCACGGGCGGGAGGGCCGGCACAGATACGCAGTATTTT. Its translation is CAITGGRAGTDTQYF. The chain recombines TRBV10-3 with TRBJ2-3; the match to TRBD2 covers 9 bases. The V and J ends lost 7 bases and 1 base, in that order; junction bases with no gene match: 6. Germline CDR1 and CDR2: ENHRY and SYGVKD. This CDR3 is built from 15 residues.

The rearrangement links TRBV7-9 to TRBJ2-2; D is possibly TRBD1 (6 bases). CDR1 is SEHNR and CDR2 is FQNEAQ in the germline V gene (reference sequence). This CDR3 has 17 amino acids. V was pared by 3 bases and J by 4 bases, with 18 bases between. This CDR3 is CASSFRITGPGTGELFF. In nucleotides, the CDR3 is TGTGCCAGCAGCTTCCGCATAACAGGGCCGGGCACCGGGGAGCTGTTTTTT.

This clone was observed a few times. J is TRBJ2-7 and V is TRBV28, with D maybe TRBD1 (6 bases). This CDR3 is 14 amino acids long. V was clipped by 2 bases and J by 0 bases, with 8 bases between them. Looked up from germline, CDR1 is MDHEN and CDR2 is SYDVKM. In nucleotides, the CDR3 is TGTGCCAGCAGTTTAGACAGGAACTCCTACGAGCAGTACTTC. Protein sequence: CASSLDRNSYEQYF. The full variable domain, completed using reference TRBV28 and TRBJ2-7, is DVKVTQSSRYLVKRTGEKVFLECVQDMDHENMFWYRQDPGLGLRLIYFSYDVKMKEKGDIPEGYSVSREKKERFSLILESASTNQTSMYLCASSLDRNSYEQYFGPGTRLTVT.

V is TRBV23-1 and J is TRBJ1-5; 9 positions match TRBD1. TRBV23-1 is given ORF status, its function remaining uncertain. The junction had 8 bases not matched to a gene; V was cut back by 4 bases and J by 4 bases. The CDR3 covers 16 residues. CDR3 region: CASSLSHRGRNQPQHF. Here the CDR3 DNA reads TGCGCCAGCAGTCTCTCCCACAGGGGGCGGAATCAGCCCCAGCATTTT.

The genes are TRBV30 and TRBJ2-7; TRBD2 aligns across 7 bases. J lost 2 bases, V lost 4 bases, and 8 bases had no gene match. Germline CDR1 GTSNPN, CDR2 SVGIG (reference sequence). The CDR3 is 14 residues long. CDR3 loop: CAWKEGGSPYEQYF. The DNA for the CDR3 is TGTGCCTGGAAGGAGGGCGGGAGTCCCTACGAGCAGTACTTC.

This clone is a singleton in its sample. V usage is TRBV19 and J usage is TRBJ1-1, with 8 bases identical to TRBD1. From germline, CDR1 is LNHDA and CDR2 SQIVND (reference sequence). The trim removed 6 bases at V and 4 bases at J, leaving 7 bases unmatched. The CDR3 is made up of 14 amino acids. CDR3 in amino acids: CASRIQGGSTEAFF. CDR3 in DNA: TGTGCCAGTAGGATACAGGGGGGCTCCACTGAAGCTTTCTTT.

V gene TRBV11-1 combines with J gene TRBJ2-1; D possibly corresponds to TRBD1 (6 bases). CDR3 size: 15 residues. Germline V gives CDR1 SGHAT, CDR2 FQDESV (reference sequence). V shed 0 bases and J shed 4 bases, with 10 bases lying between them. The CDR3 here is CASSLAGGPYNEQFF. Written as DNA, the CDR3 is TGTGCCAGCAGCTTAGCAGGGGGACCTTACAATGAGCAGTTCTTC.

V is TRBV27 and J is TRBJ1-1, with D tentatively TRBD1 (5 bases). Germline lookup yields CDR1 MNHEY and CDR2 SMNVEV (reference sequence). The CDR3 sequence is 11 residues long. V lost 7 bases to trimming and J lost 6 bases, with 9 bases between them. The CDR3 region is CASKGFAEAFF. CDR3 nucleotides: TGTGCCAGCAAGGGGTTCGCTGAAGCTTTCTTT.

The CDR3 sequence is CASSEGGWDPVEAFF. CDR3 nucleotides: TGTGCCAGCAGTGAAGGGGGTTGGGATCCCGTTGAAGCTTTCTTT. The rearrangement joins TRBV25-1 to TRBJ1-1; D is perhaps TRBD1 (5 bases). Trimming cost V 2 bases and J 7 bases, with 17 bases left between them. Germline V CDR1 and CDR2: MGHDK, SYGVNS. The CDR3 is made up of 15 amino acids.

The chain links TRBV9 to TRBJ2-3; possible D gene TRBD2, 7 bases. Germline CDR1 reads SGDLS; CDR2 reads YYNGEE. This CDR3 region has 16 residues. The ends were cut back, 2 bases at V and 1 base at J, with 14 bases in the middle. The CDR3 DNA follows: TGTGCCAGCAGCGTGCAAGGGGGGGCCGGCACAGATACGCAGTATTTT. Amino acid sequence: CASSVQGGAGTDTQYF.

The DNA of the CDR3 is TGTGCCAGCACTTCCAACGGGGGCACTGAAGCTTTCTTT. Its translation is CASTSNGGTEAFF. The chain has TRBV6-1 and TRBJ1-1, with D perhaps TRBD1 (5 bases). Germline-derived CDR1 and CDR2 are MNHNS and SASEGT. The CDR3 is made up of 13 amino acids. V gave up 7 bases and J gave up 4 bases, with 13 bases separating them.

The rearrangement joins TRBV30 to TRBJ1-3, with D perhaps matching TRBD1 (6 bases). Trimming left V 5 bases short and J 0 bases short, with 23 bases between. The CDR3 totals 18 residues. The germline CDR1 and CDR2 sequences are GTSNPN and SVGIG (reference sequence). CDR3: CAWDYRRSGANSGNTIYF. DNA for the CDR3: TGTGCCTGGGATTACAGGAGGTCAGGGGCAAACTCTGGAAACACCATATATTTT.

This chain connects TRBV5-4 to TRBJ2-1; 11 nucleotides line up with TRBD2. The CDR3 covers 14 residues. V gave up 0 bases and J gave up 7 bases; unmatched junction bases: 0. Germline V gives CDR1 SGHNT, CDR2 YYREEE (reference sequence). The CDR3 region is CASSLGLAGNEQFF. CDR3 in DNA: TGTGCCAGCAGCTTGGGACTAGCGGGGAATGAGCAGTTCTTC.

This chain connects TRBV19 to TRBJ1-5, with D unclear. The CDR3 contains 14 residues. The V gene's germline CDR1 is LNHDA and CDR2 SQIVND (reference sequence). V dropped 8 bases and J dropped 0 bases, with 11 bases sitting between them. This CDR3 is CASQSGYSNQPQHF. In DNA form, the CDR3 reads TGTGCCAGTCAATCAGGTTATAGCAATCAGCCCCAGCATTTT.

The chain recombines TRBV6-1 with TRBJ2-3; 14 bases align to TRBD2. CDR1 is MNHNS and CDR2 is SASEGT in the germline V gene. This CDR3 has 14 amino acids. With V trimmed by 9 bases and J by 4 bases, 3 bases remained unmatched. The CDR3 sequence: CASRLAGGSDTQYF. The CDR3 DNA follows: TGTGCCAGTCGACTAGCGGGAGGGTCAGATACGCAGTATTTT.

The chain couples TRBV7-8 to TRBJ2-3; D not certain. V was cut by 1 base and J by 4 bases, with 12 bases left in between. The CDR3 consists of 15 residues. The germline V gene has CDR1 SGHVS and CDR2 FQNEAQ. The CDR3 DNA reads TGTGCCAGCAGCTTAGAGGTTAGGAGCGCAGATACGCAGTATTTT. It is translated as CASSLEVRSADTQYF.

The V and J genes are TRBV7-9 and TRBJ1-2; D ambiguous. The CDR3 runs 16 residues. The germline V and J ends were trimmed by 4 bases and 5 bases, with 20 bases remaining between them. CDR1 and CDR2 (germline): SEHNR, FQNEAQ (reference sequence). CDR3 amino acids: CASSSEPRFGTYGYTF. CDR3 coding DNA: TGTGCCAGCAGCTCCGAACCACGATTCGGCACTTATGGCTACACCTTC.

This chain connects TRBV27 to TRBJ1-1; D remains unclear. Trimming shortened V by 5 bases and J by 5 bases, and 15 bases separated the two germline ends. This CDR3 is built from 14 residues. In germline, CDR1 is MNHEY, CDR2 SMNVEV (reference sequence). This CDR3 is CASSPYFAGTEAFF. In nucleotides, the CDR3 is TGTGCCAGCAGTCCCTACTTTGCGGGGACTGAAGCTTTCTTT.

This clone has only a few counts. The rearrangement joins TRBV28 to TRBJ1-2, with D unresolved. The V gene lost 8 bases and the J gene lost 2 bases, with 9 bases spanning the gap. There are 12 residues in the CDR3. From germline, CDR1 is MDHEN and CDR2 SYDVKM. The CDR3, as DNA: TGTGCCAGCTTGGCAGCGAACTATGGCTACACCTTC. This sequence encodes CASLAANYGYTF.

A word on this clone: Other nucleotide sequences from this sample produce the same CDR3. V usage is TRBV7-3 and J usage is TRBJ2-1, with unresolved D. The CDR3 runs to 14 residues. The V end lost 2 bases, the J end lost 5 bases, and 10 bases lay between the germline ends. Germline V gives CDR1 SGHTA, CDR2 FQGTGA. The CDR3 region has the DNA TGTGCCAGCAGCTTATCCGCCGGCAACAATGAGCAGTTCTTC. Protein: CASSLSAGNNEQFF.

CDR3 residues: CASSRTSGSDTQYF. The CDR3 DNA reads TGTGCCAGTAGTAGAACTAGCGGGTCAGATACGCAGTATTTT. The chain is built from TRBV19 and TRBJ2-3; 9 nucleotides line up with TRBD2. This CDR3 is built from 14 residues. Germline CDR1 reads LNHDA; CDR2 reads SQIVND (reference sequence). The trim removed 4 bases at V and 4 bases at J, leaving 3 bases unmatched.